This T cell receptor (beta chain) was retrieved from a study of blood T cell dynamics during melanoma immunotherapy. Sequencing used immunoSEQ multiplex PCR; TCRdb keeps in-frame clones, though not all of them. In the table there are about 17,000 clones, around 83% of which are singletons. Time point reported: pre-treatment baseline. Per germline, CDR1 SGHDN and CDR2 FVKESK. Trimming took off 1 base at V and 5 bases at J, with 5 bases between the two ends. The CDR3 runs 12 residues. The origin of this receptor is a human donor with melanoma. The source was blood, collected from a patient treated with checkpoint blockade. The J gene is TRBJ1-1, the V gene TRBV14; no firm D call. CDR3 in amino acids: CASSQGRTEAFF. The CDR3 DNA sequence: TGTGCCAGCAGCCAAGGTCGGACTGAAGCTTTCTTT.